Included here is one T cell receptor (beta chain) sequence, with context. Germline V lookup: CDR1 LNHDA, CDR2 SQIVND (reference sequence). The trim removed 6 bases at V and 1 base at J, leaving 6 bases unmatched. This CDR3 spans 14 amino acids. The PCR contained 60 Vbeta and 13 Jbeta primers. Clones were sequenced by immunoSEQ multiplex PCR, and TCRdb holds only the in-frame ones, with some missing. The sample carries 170,000 or so clones, 75% to 85% recorded once. These data originate in a study of cytomegalovirus exposure and HLA in healthy donors. This TCR was sampled from a boy aged 5-17 years in good health and CMV-seronegative. The chain joins TRBV19 to TRBJ2-7; 7 positions agree with TRBD2. The sample taken for sequencing was PBMCs. The CDR3 region has the DNA TGTGCCAGTAGCCCCTCGGGGGGATCCTACGAGCAGTACTTC. As protein: CASSPSGGSYEQYF.